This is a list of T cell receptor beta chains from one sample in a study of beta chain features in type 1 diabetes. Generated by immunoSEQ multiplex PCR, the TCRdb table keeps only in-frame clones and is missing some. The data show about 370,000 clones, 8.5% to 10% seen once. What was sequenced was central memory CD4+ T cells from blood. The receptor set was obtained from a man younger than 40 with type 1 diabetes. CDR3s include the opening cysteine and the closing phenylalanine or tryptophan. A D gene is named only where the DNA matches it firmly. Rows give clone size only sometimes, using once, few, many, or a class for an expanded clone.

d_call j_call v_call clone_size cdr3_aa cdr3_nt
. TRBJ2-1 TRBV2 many CASTAESYNEQFF TGTGCCAGCACGGCGGAATCCTACAATGAGCAGTTCTTC
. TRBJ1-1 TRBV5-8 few CASSLQYSQAFF TGTGCCAGCAGCTTGCAGTATTCTCAAGCTTTCTTT
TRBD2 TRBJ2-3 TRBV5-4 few CASSFKLAGLDTQYF TGTGCCAGCAGTTTTAAACTAGCGGGACTAGATACGCAGTATTTT
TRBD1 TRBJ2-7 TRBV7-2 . CASSVTGGQSEQYF TGTGCCAGCAGCGTTACAGGGGGCCAAAGCGAGCAGTACTTC
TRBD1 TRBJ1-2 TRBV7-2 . CASSLARTGGGGYTF TGTGCCAGCAGCTTAGCCCGGACAGGGGGAGGTGGCTACACCTTC
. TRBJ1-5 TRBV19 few CASSIEFNNQPQHF TGTGCCAGTAGTATCGAGTTCAACAATCAGCCCCAGCATTTT
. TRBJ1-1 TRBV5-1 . CASSRGVVETEAFF TGCGCCAGCAGCCGGGGGGTAGTGGAAACTGAAGCTTTCTTT
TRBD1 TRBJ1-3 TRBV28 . CASSLATGSGNTIYF TGTGCCAGCAGTTTAGCGACAGGGTCTGGAAACACCATATATTTT
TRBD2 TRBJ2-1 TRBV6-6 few CAISDEGLGHNEQFF TGTGCCATCAGTGATGAAGGACTAGGCCACAATGAGCAGTTCTTC
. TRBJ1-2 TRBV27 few CASSPGAGASNYGYTF TGTGCCAGCAGTCCCGGGGCAGGGGCTTCTAACTATGGCTACACCTTC
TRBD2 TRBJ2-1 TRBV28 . CASSLSGLAGDSYNEQFF TGTGCCAGCAGTTTATCGGGCCTAGCGGGAGACTCCTACAATGAGCAGTTCTTC
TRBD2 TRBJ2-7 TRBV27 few CASSSGGTDYEQYF TGTGCCAGCAGTTCCGGGGGGACCGACTACGAGCAGTACTTC
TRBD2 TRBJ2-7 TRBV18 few CASSPPGGDGSYEQYF TGTGCCAGCTCACCACCCGGGGGGGACGGATCCTACGAGCAGTACTTC
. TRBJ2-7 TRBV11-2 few CASSFGRESGRYF TGTGCCAGCAGCTTCGGGCGGGAATCGGGGCGGTACTTC
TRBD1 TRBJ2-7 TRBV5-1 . CASSLMDRAEQYF TGCGCCAGCAGCTTAATGGACAGGGCCGAGCAGTACTTC
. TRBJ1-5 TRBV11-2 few CASSGGPSQPQHF TGTGCCAGCAGTGGAGGACCCTCACAGCCCCAGCATTTT
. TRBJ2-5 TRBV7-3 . CASSLDSNQETQYF TGTGCCAGCAGCTTAGACAGTAATCAAGAGACCCAGTACTTC
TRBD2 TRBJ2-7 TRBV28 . CASSYGGLLYEQYF TGTGCCAGCAGTTACGGGGGACTACTTTACGAGCAGTACTTC
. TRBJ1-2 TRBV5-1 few CASSRTNNEYGYTF TGCGCCAGCAGCAGGACTAATAACGAGTATGGCTACACCTTC
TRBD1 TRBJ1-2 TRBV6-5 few CASSLEGASSNYGYTF TGTGCCAGCAGTTTGGAGGGGGCATCTTCTAACTATGGCTACACCTTC
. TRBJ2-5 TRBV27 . CASSQGRFVETQYF TGTGCCAGCAGTCAGGGTCGGTTCGTGGAGACCCAGTACTTC
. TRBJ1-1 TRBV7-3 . CASSRREVGTEAFF TGTGCCAGCAGCCGCAGGGAGGTTGGCACTGAAGCTTTCTTT
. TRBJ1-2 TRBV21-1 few CASHYRGRGANYGYTF TGTGCCAGCCACTACCGAGGGAGGGGGGCTAACTATGGCTACACCTTC
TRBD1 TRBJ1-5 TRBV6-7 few CASSSQDRGGGQPQHF TGTGCCAGCAGTTCCCAGGACAGGGGAGGAGGTCAGCCCCAGCATTTT
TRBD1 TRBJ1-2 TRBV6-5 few CASRIARGDYGYTF TGTGCCAGCAGAATCGCCAGGGGGGACTATGGCTACACCTTC